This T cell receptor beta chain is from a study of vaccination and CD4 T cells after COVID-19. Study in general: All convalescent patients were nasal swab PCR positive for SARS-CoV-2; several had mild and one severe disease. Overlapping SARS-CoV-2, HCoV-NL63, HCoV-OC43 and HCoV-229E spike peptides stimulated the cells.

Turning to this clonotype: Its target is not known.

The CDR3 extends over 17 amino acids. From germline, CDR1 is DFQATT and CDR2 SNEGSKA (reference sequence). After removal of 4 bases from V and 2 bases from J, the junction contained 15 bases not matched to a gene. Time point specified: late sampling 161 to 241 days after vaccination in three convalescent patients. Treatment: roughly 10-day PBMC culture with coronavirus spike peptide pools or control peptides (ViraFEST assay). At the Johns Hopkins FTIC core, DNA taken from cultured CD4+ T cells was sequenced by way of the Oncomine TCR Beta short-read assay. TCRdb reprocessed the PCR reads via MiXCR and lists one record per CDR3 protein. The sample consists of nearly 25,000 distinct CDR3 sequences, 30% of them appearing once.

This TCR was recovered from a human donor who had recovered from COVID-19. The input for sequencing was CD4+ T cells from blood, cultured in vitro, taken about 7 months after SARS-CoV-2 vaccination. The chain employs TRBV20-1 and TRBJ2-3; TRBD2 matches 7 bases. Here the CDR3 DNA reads TGCAGTGCTACCCCCGACGGGCTAGCGGAGTACACAGATACGCAGTATTTT. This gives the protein CSATPDGLAEYTDTQYF.